This T cell receptor (beta chain) was captured by sequencing in a study of T cells in tumors after PD-1 blockade. Overall study: Some patients also took daily vismodegib 150 mg during anti-PD-1 treatment.

Tumor or blood genomic DNA was sequenced, with inputs of about 616 ng to 6,004 ng. The protocol was immunoSEQ multiplex PCR, while the TCRdb copy is restricted to in-frame clones and leaves out a portion. Found here are about 63,000 clones, about 74% of them singletons; the top ten hold 4.7%. The CDR3 is 15 residues long. The germline V gene encodes CDR1 ENHRY and CDR2 SYGVKD. Trimming at V came to 6 bases and at J to 5 bases, leaving 6 bases not matched to a gene. The clonotype originates from a human donor with basal cell carcinoma. The starting material was PBMCs, obtained after anti-PD-1 treatment. The chain has TRBV10-3 and TRBJ2-2; TRBD2 agrees at 10 bases. CDR3 coding DNA: TGTGCCATCAGGATAGCGGGGGGACTAACCGGGGAGCTGTTTTTT. This sequence encodes CAIRIAGGLTGELFF.